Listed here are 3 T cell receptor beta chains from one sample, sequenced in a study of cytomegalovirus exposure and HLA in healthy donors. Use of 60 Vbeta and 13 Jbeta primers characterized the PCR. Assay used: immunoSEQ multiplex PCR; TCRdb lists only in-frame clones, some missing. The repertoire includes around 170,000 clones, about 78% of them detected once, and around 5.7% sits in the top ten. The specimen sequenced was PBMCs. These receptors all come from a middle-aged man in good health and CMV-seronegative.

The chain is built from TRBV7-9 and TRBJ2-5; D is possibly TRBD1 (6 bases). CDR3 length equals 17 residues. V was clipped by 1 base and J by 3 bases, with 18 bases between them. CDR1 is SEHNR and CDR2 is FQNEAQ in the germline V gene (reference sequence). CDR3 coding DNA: TGTGCCAGCAGCTTAGGTTTACAGGGTTTAGGGAAAGAGACCCAGTACTTC. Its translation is CASSLGLQGLGKETQYF.

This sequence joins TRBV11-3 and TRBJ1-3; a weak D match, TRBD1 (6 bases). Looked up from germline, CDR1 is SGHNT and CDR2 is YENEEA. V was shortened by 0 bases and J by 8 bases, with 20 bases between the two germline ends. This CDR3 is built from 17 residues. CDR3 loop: CASSLDRYPRGGDTIYF. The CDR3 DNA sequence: TGTGCCAGCAGCTTAGATCGTTATCCCAGGGGCGGCGACACCATATATTTT.

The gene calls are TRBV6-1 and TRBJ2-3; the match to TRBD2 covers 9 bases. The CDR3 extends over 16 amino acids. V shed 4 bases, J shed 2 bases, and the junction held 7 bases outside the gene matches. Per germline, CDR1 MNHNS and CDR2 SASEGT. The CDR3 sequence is CASSATTSGPTDTQYF. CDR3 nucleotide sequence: TGTGCCAGCAGTGCTACGACTAGCGGCCCCACAGATACGCAGTATTTT.